These T cell receptor beta chains were read from a single sample in a study of OX40 agonist ivuxolimab in advanced cancers. The assay was immunoSEQ multiplex PCR, and TCRdb's table has in-frame clones only and misses some. The profile covers approximately 79,000 clones, with around 84% appearing a single time and just over 2.5% taken by the ten largest. Source: CD4+ or CD8+ T cells sorted from blood, taken in a trial of the OX40 agonist ivuxolimab. The receptor set was obtained from an adult with an advanced solid tumor such as melanoma, head and neck, liver or kidney cancer. Both conserved end residues are part of each CDR3. D genes are given only for firm matches. Size is stated for part of the rows, as once, few or many counts, or as a class when the clone is expanded.

>NA|TRBJ1-4|NA|TRBV2
CASSALNEKLFF
TGTGCCAGCAGTGCTCTCAATGAAAAACTGTTTTTT
>NA|TRBJ1-1|NA|TRBV30
CAWSGPKNTEAFF
TGTGCCTGGAGTGGACCGAAGAACACTGAAGCTTTCTTT
>NA|TRBJ2-6|NA|TRBV5-1
CASSPTSGRKSSGANVLTF
TGCGCCAGCAGCCCCACCTCGGGACGGAAAAGCTCTGGGGCCAACGTCCTGACTTTC
>TRBD1|TRBJ2-7|NA|TRBV5-4
CASGRGQGASYEQYF
TGTGCCAGCGGCAGGGGACAGGGGGCTTCGTACGAGCAGTACTTC
>NA|TRBJ2-5|NA|TRBV7-9
CASSFDRKGGQETQYF
TGTGCCAGCAGCTTCGACCGGAAGGGGGGTCAAGAGACCCAGTACTTC
>NA|TRBJ2-6|NA|TRBV18
CASSPQISGAGANVLTF
TGTGCCAGCTCACCACAAATCTCTGGGGCTGGGGCCAACGTCCTGACTTTC
>TRBD1|TRBJ2-3|NA|TRBV7-9
CASSSDRGKPDTQYF
TGTGCCAGCAGCTCGGACAGGGGAAAACCAGATACGCAGTATTTT
>NA|TRBJ1-2|few|TRBV9
CASSVEASGGLGYTF
TGTGCCAGCAGCGTAGAGGCCTCCGGGGGGCTTGGCTACACCTTC
>TRBD1|TRBJ1-5|once|TRBV5-8
CASSRQGASNQPQHF
TGTGCCAGCAGTCGACAGGGGGCCAGCAATCAGCCCCAGCATTTT
>TRBD1|TRBJ2-6|NA|TRBV7-9
CASSLGGTGSGANVLTF
TGTGCCAGCAGCTTAGGAGGGACAGGCTCTGGGGCCAACGTCCTGACTTTC
>NA|TRBJ2-3|NA|TRBV7-9
CASSLGTLLWDTQYF
TGTGCCAGCAGCTTAGGGACACTACTTTGGGATACGCAGTATTTT
>TRBD1|TRBJ1-4|NA|TRBV10-2
CASSENRGQSEKLFF
TGCGCCAGCAGCGAAAACAGGGGGCAAAGTGAAAAACTGTTTTTT
>NA|TRBJ1-5|NA|TRBV4-2
CASSQDPGGSLGQPQHF
TGTGCCAGCAGCCAAGATCCCGGGGGTTCTCTAGGTCAGCCCCAGCATTTT
>TRBD2|TRBJ2-3|NA|TRBV7-3
CASSLNGGAFGTDTQYF
TGTGCCAGCAGCCTTAACGGGGGGGCCTTCGGCACAGATACGCAGTATTTT
>TRBD1|TRBJ2-7|NA|TRBV5-1
CASSEAGTVAYEQYF
TGCGCCAGCAGCGAGGCCGGGACAGTTGCCTACGAGCAGTACTTC
>TRBD1|TRBJ1-1|NA|TRBV4-1
CASSQDEGARTEAFF
TGCGCCAGCAGCCAAGATGAGGGGGCGCGGACTGAAGCTTTCTTT
>NA|TRBJ1-5|NA|TRBV7-2
CASSSRAISNQPQHF
TGTGCCAGCAGCTCGCGGGCTATTAGCAATCAGCCCCAGCATTTT
>TRBD1|TRBJ1-5|NA|TRBV4-2
CASSQEGGQGGNQPQHF
TGTGCCAGCAGCCAAGAAGGAGGACAGGGTGGCAATCAGCCCCAGCATTTT
>NA|TRBJ2-3|few|TRBV30
CASIWTDTQYF
TGTGCTTCAATCTGGACAGATACGCAGTATTTT
>NA|TRBJ1-6|NA|TRBV11-2
CASSLEGTYSPLHF
TGTGCCAGCAGCTTGGAGGGGACTTACTCACCCCTCCACTTT
>NA|TRBJ1-4|NA|TRBV28
CASSFPGTPGKLFF
TGTGCCAGCAGTTTCCCCGGGACCCCGGGAAAACTGTTTTTT
>NA|TRBJ1-6|once|TRBV6-1
CASSEAHSPRSYNSPLHF
TGTGCCAGCAGTGAAGCGCATTCCCCTCGGTCCTATAATTCACCCCTCCACTTT
>NA|TRBJ2-3|NA|TRBV5-1
CASRQAPVSTDTQYF
TGCGCCAGCCGCCAGGCCCCGGTGAGCACAGATACGCAGTATTTT
>TRBD1|TRBJ2-3|once|TRBV25-1
CASSGGQGLALDTQYF
TGTGCCAGCAGTGGGGGACAGGGCCTTGCGTTAGATACGCAGTATTTT
>TRBD1|TRBJ1-5|NA|TRBV5-1
CASSLSTGHGQPQHF
TGCGCCAGCAGCCTTTCGACAGGGCATGGTCAGCCCCAGCATTTT
>NA|TRBJ1-1|few|TRBV19
CASSVTGMGTEAFF
TGTGCCAGTAGTGTCACAGGGATGGGGACTGAAGCTTTCTTT
>NA|TRBJ1-5|NA|TRBV27
CASSWVFNQPQHF
TGTGCCAGCAGCTGGGTTTTCAATCAGCCCCAGCATTTT
>NA|TRBJ2-7|NA|TRBV6-6
CASSFTGQGTYEQYF
TGTGCCAGCAGCTTCACCGGCCAGGGGACCTACGAGCAGTACTTC
>TRBD1|TRBJ1-5|NA|TRBV27
CASSSRDRGGGNQPQHF
TGTGCCAGCAGTAGCCGGGACAGGGGAGGCGGCAATCAGCCCCAGCATTTT
>NA|TRBJ1-2|NA|TRBV18
CASSQWDAGGYTF
TGTGCCAGCTCACAGTGGGATGCAGGAGGCTACACCTTC
>TRBD1|TRBJ1-3|NA|TRBV5-6
CASSLGQGTGNTIYF
TGTGCCAGCAGCTTGGGACAGGGTACCGGAAACACCATATATTTT
>NA|TRBJ2-5|NA|TRBV28
CASSSRAPQTQYF
TGTGCCAGCAGTTCCCGGGCCCCTCAGACCCAGTACTTC
>NA|TRBJ2-1|few|TRBV7-8
CASSPGTDNEQFF
TGTGCCAGCAGCCCCGGGACGGACAATGAGCAGTTCTTC
>TRBD1|TRBJ1-1|NA|TRBV7-9
CASSLERDSTEAFF
TGTGCCAGCAGCTTAGAAAGGGACAGCACTGAAGCTTTCTTT
>NA|TRBJ1-1|NA|TRBV9
CASSPRGENTEAFF
TGTGCCAGCAGCCCGAGGGGGGAGAACACTGAAGCTTTCTTT
>TRBD1|TRBJ2-2|NA|TRBV11-2
CASSFGQVSNTGELFF
TGTGCCAGCAGCTTTGGACAGGTCTCGAACACCGGGGAGCTGTTTTTT
>NA|TRBJ2-1|NA|TRBV18
CASSPEAGPNNEQFF
TGTGCCAGCTCACCGGAGGCAGGGCCGAACAATGAGCAGTTCTTC
>NA|TRBJ2-3|NA|TRBV7-2
CASSPGTSTDTQYF
TGTGCCAGCAGCCCCGGGACTAGCACAGATACGCAGTATTTT
>TRBD1|TRBJ2-1|NA|TRBV30
CAWSAPLSGGPYNEQFF
TGTGCCTGGAGTGCCCCCCTTTCAGGGGGCCCGTACAATGAGCAGTTCTTC
>NA|TRBJ1-5|NA|TRBV7-2
CASSLERGRGGPQHF
TGTGCCAGCAGCTTAGAAAGGGGTAGGGGAGGCCCCCAGCATTTT
>TRBD1|TRBJ1-2|NA|TRBV18
CASSPTSGTGEVGYTF
TGTGCCAGCTCACCAACCAGCGGGACAGGGGAAGTTGGCTACACCTTC
>TRBD1|TRBJ1-5|NA|TRBV28
CASSPADRANQPQHF
TGTGCCAGCAGTCCCGCGGACAGGGCAAATCAGCCCCAGCATTTT
>TRBD1|TRBJ2-5|NA|TRBV7-2
CASSLAGTGEETQYF
TGTGCCAGCAGCTTAGCGGGGACAGGGGAAGAGACCCAGTACTTC
>NA|TRBJ2-3|NA|TRBV7-9
CASSLWTGSSTDTQYF
TGTGCCAGCAGCTTATGGACCGGATCTAGCACAGATACGCAGTATTTT
>NA|TRBJ1-6|NA|TRBV7-9
CASSFSPSSYNSPLHF
TGTGCCAGCAGCTTTTCCCCCAGCTCCTATAATTCACCCCTCCACTTT
>TRBD1|TRBJ1-2|NA|TRBV19
CASRDRGLHYGYTF
TGTGCCAGTAGGGACAGGGGTCTCCACTATGGCTACACCTTC
>NA|TRBJ1-1|NA|TRBV7-2
CASSLGAGGYTEAFF
TGTGCCAGCAGCTTAGGGGCTGGGGGTTACACTGAAGCTTTCTTT
>NA|TRBJ1-1|NA|TRBV15
CATSREGWGDGTEAFF
TGTGCCACCAGCAGAGAAGGCTGGGGGGATGGGACTGAAGCTTTCTTT
>NA|TRBJ1-6|NA|TRBV11-2
CASSPSVGYSPLHF
TGTGCCAGCAGCCCCTCCGTGGGGTACTCACCCCTCCACTTT
>NA|TRBJ2-4|NA|TRBV11-2
CASSLPMGTGENIQYF
TGTGCCAGCAGCTTACCAATGGGGACCGGCGAAAACATTCAGTACTTC